What follows describes a single T cell receptor (beta chain). Its antigen remains unidentified. These data belong to a study of cytomegalovirus exposure and HLA in healthy donors. Study conclusions and caveats: Exclusion applied to some V segments, including TRBV6-2 and TRBV6-3, as they were indistinguishable.

Use of 60 Vbeta and 13 Jbeta primers characterized the PCR. Here immunoSEQ multiplex PCR was the method, and the copy in TCRdb shows in-frame clones only, minus some. The sample holds approximately 92,000 clones, roughly 80% seen once. V was clipped by 4 bases and J by 2 bases, with 13 bases between them. The CDR3 has 16 residues. Germline values: CDR1 SGHRS, CDR2 YFSETQ. Material for sequencing was PBMCs. This sequence was found in a girl aged 2-9 years in good health and CMV-seropositive. The rearrangement uses TRBV5-1 and TRBJ2-6; no definite D call. DNA for the CDR3: TGCGCCAGCAGCAGCTACAGTTTTCCTGGGGCCAACGTCCTGACTTTC. It specifies CASSSYSFPGANVLTF.